This passage covers 28 T cell receptor beta chains from one sample sequenced in a study of cytomegalovirus exposure and HLA in healthy donors. The PCR employed 60 Vbeta primers together with 13 Jbeta primers. TCRdb's table, derived via immunoSEQ multiplex PCR, lists solely in-frame clones and lacks some. The repertoire holds 120,000 to 150,000 clones, with around 79% as singletons. Sequenced: PBMCs. These receptors originate from a male donor in good health and CMV-seronegative.

The rearrangement uses TRBV5-4 and TRBJ1-1; D is perhaps TRBD1 (5 bases). The CDR3 sequence is 15 residues long. Germline assignment: CDR1 SGHNT and CDR2 YYREEE (reference sequence). With 0 bases removed from V and 8 bases from J, the gap between germline ends came to 17 bases. CDR3 bases: TGTGCCAGCAGCTTGGGAAAAGGACAAACACCCGAAGCTTTCTTT. Its translation: CASSLGKGQTPEAFF. The whole variable domain, remainder taken from reference TRBV5-4 and TRBJ1-1, is ETGVTQSPTHLIKTRGQQVTLRCSSQSGHNTVSWYQQALGQGPQFIFQYYREEENGRGNFPPRFSGLQFPNYSSELNVNALELDDSALYLCASSLGKGQTPEAFFGQGTRLTVV.

The genes are TRBV5-6 and TRBJ1-2; D is undetermined. The CDR3 contains 12 residues. V lost 4 bases to trimming and J lost 1 base, with 5 bases between them. CDR1 and CDR2 (germline): SGHDT, YYEEEE. In DNA form, the CDR3 reads TGTGCCAGCAGCGCGGGTAACTATGGCTACACCTTC. Its translation is CASSAGNYGYTF. The full variable domain, with the rest looked up from reference TRBV5-6 and TRBJ1-2, is DAGVTQSPTHLIKTRGQQVTLRCSPKSGHDTVSWYQQALGQGPQFIFQYYEEEERQRGNFPDRFSGHQFPNYSSELNVNALLLGDSALYLCASSAGNYGYTFGSGTRLTVV.

The chain is built from TRBV6-5 and TRBJ1-4, with 8 positions matching TRBD1. V shed 6 bases, J shed 0 bases, and the junction held 3 bases outside the gene matches. The CDR3 runs to 15 residues. Germline V gives CDR1 MNHEY, CDR2 SVGAGI. CDR3 sequence (DNA): TGTGCCAGCAGCCCGGGACAGGCAACTAATGAAAAACTGTTTTTT. Its protein is CASSPGQATNEKLFF.

This sequence joins TRBV5-6 and TRBJ2-3; possibly TRBD1 for D (5 bases). This CDR3 region has 15 residues. Per germline, CDR1 SGHDT and CDR2 YYEEEE. With 0 bases removed from V and 3 bases from J, the gap between germline ends came to 11 bases. The CDR3 nucleotides are TGTGCCAGCAGCTTGGGACGCAGGGAAACAGATACGCAGTATTTT. It is translated as CASSLGRRETDTQYF.

V gene TRBV6-5 combines with J gene TRBJ2-7; TRBD1 matches at 9 bases. Germline V gives CDR1 MNHEY, CDR2 SVGAGI. Trimming took 5 bases from V and 6 from J; bases not matched to a gene: 8. This CDR3 contains 14 residues. CDR3: CASSTRQGDAEQYF. The DNA for the CDR3 is TGTGCCAGCAGTACCCGACAGGGGGACGCCGAGCAGTACTTC.

The chain carries TRBV7-9 and TRBJ1-1; the D is unclear. Looked up from germline, CDR1 is SEHNR and CDR2 is FQNEAQ (reference sequence). The CDR3 sequence is 13 residues long. Trimming shortened V by 5 bases and J by 9 bases, and 16 bases separated the two germline ends. CDR3 protein: CASSPEEGRKAFF. CDR3 nucleotides: TGTGCCAGCAGCCCTGAGGAGGGCCGCAAAGCTTTCTTT.

The chain is built from TRBV7-2 and TRBJ1-2; 7 bases match TRBD1. CDR1 is SGHTA and CDR2 is FQGNSA in the germline V gene. There are 14 residues in the CDR3. V shed 6 bases, J shed 7 bases, and the junction held 11 bases outside the gene matches. The chain's CDR3 is CASRDVTGVGGYTF. In DNA, the CDR3 is TGTGCCAGCAGGGATGTCACAGGGGTGGGTGGCTACACCTTC.

The J gene is TRBJ1-2, the V gene TRBV4-1; 10 positions match TRBD1. CDR3 length: 16 amino acids. V was clipped by 0 bases and J by 4 bases; unmatched bases: 5. Germline CDR1 and CDR2: MGHRA and YSYEKL. The chain's CDR3 is CASSQDGQGGIYGYTF. Here the CDR3 DNA reads TGCGCCAGCAGCCAAGATGGACAGGGGGGAATCTATGGCTACACCTTC.

The genes are TRBV5-4 and TRBJ1-1; D is possibly TRBD1 (5 bases). In germline, CDR1 is SGHNT, CDR2 YYREEE (reference sequence). The CDR3 is 17 residues long. The V end was cut by 0 bases, the J end by 1 base, with 16 bases between. The CDR3 protein is CASSLAAGKYRNTEAFF. The CDR3 DNA is TGTGCCAGCAGCTTGGCGGCAGGGAAGTATAGGAACACTGAAGCTTTCTTT.

This clone was picked up one time. The genes are TRBV6-1 and TRBJ1-2; tentatively, D is TRBD1 (5 bases). The V gene's germline CDR1 is MNHNS and CDR2 SASEGT. V lost 5 bases to trimming and J lost 4 bases, with 17 bases between them. This CDR3 has 15 residues. Here the CDR3 DNA reads TGTGCCAGCAGTTCCCGGGGGGACCGGAGCTATGGCTACACCTTC. This codes for CASSSRGDRSYGYTF.

This clone was observed once. This chain joins TRBV10-3 and TRBJ2-7, with 9 bases aligning to TRBD1. The CDR3 runs to 14 residues. Germline V lookup: CDR1 ENHRY, CDR2 SYGVKD. V gave up 6 bases and J gave up 6 bases; unmatched junction bases: 9. The CDR3: CAISQPGQGSEQYF. The CDR3 DNA reads as TGTGCCATCAGCCAACCGGGACAGGGATCCGAGCAGTACTTC.

The gene calls are TRBV5-4 and TRBJ2-7; perhaps TRBD1 as D (5 bases). Deletions cut 2 bases from V and 2 bases from J, with 11 bases between. The length of the CDR3 is 14 residues. CDR1 and CDR2 (germline): SGHNT, YYREEE (reference sequence). The CDR3 region is CASSLTGSTYEQYF. DNA of the CDR3: TGTGCCAGCAGCTTAACAGGTTCCACCTACGAGCAGTACTTC.

The rearrangement uses TRBV5-1 and TRBJ1-4; TRBD1 is a possible D gene (5 bases). CDR1 is SGHRS, CDR2 YFSETQ, per germline. With 1 base removed from V and 0 bases from J, the gap between germline ends came to 13 bases. The CDR3 length is 17 residues. CDR3 amino acids: CASSLLGQTATNEKLFF. Here the CDR3 DNA reads TGCGCCAGCAGCTTGCTCGGACAAACTGCAACTAATGAAAAACTGTTTTTT.

The CDR3 protein is CASSVRAGLGTGELFF. In DNA form, the CDR3 reads TGTGCCAGCAGTGTACGAGCGGGGTTAGGAACCGGGGAGCTGTTTTTT. The chain couples TRBV6-1 to TRBJ2-2; 7 bases agree with TRBD2. This CDR3 has 16 amino acids. The germline CDR1 and CDR2 sequences are MNHNS and SASEGT. Unmatched junction bases numbered 10, after V lost 4 bases and J lost 5 bases.

CDR3 residues: CASSRGGSISYEQYF. In DNA form, the CDR3 reads TGTGCCAGCAGCCGAGGGGGAAGTATATCCTACGAGCAGTACTTC. This rearrangement joins TRBV6-5 to TRBJ2-7; tentative D call: TRBD1 (6 bases). The V gene lost 6 bases and the J gene lost 1 base, with 16 bases spanning the gap. The CDR3 runs 15 residues. Germline CDR1 is MNHEY and CDR2 is SVGAGI.

This clone was observed once. The V gene is TRBV6-5, the J gene TRBJ2-7; 11 positions match TRBD1. CDR3 length equals 13 residues. The ends lost 9 bases at V and 2 bases at J; junction bases unmatched: 3. The germline V gene encodes CDR1 MNHEY and CDR2 SVGAGI. The CDR3 sequence is CASGQGAPYEQYF. CDR3 coding DNA: TGTGCCAGTGGACAGGGGGCGCCCTACGAGCAGTACTTC.

This clone was observed a single time. This chain links TRBV29-1 with TRBJ1-3; weak D call: TRBD1 (6 bases). Germline-derived CDR1 and CDR2 are SQVTM and ANQGSEA. This CDR3 spans 14 amino acids. V lost 6 bases and J lost 2, with 14 bases in between. CDR3 bases: TGCAGCGTCTACAAAACAGGGACTGGAAACACCATATATTTT. Amino acid sequence: CSVYKTGTGNTIYF.

This clone was seen a single time. This chain uses TRBV10-3 with TRBJ1-1, with 7 bases fitting TRBD1. The CDR3 has 15 amino acids. CDR1 is ENHRY and CDR2 is SYGVKD in the germline V gene. The trim removed 0 bases at V and 5 bases at J, leaving 6 bases unmatched. The CDR3 sequence is CAISESGQVTTEAFF. The DNA for the CDR3 is TGTGCCATCAGTGAGTCCGGACAGGTGACGACTGAAGCTTTCTTT.

This clone was seen only once. J is TRBJ1-2 and V is TRBV2; 11 nucleotides agree with TRBD1. Germline V lookup: CDR1 SNHLY, CDR2 FYNNEI. This CDR3 region has 18 residues. V shed 5 bases, J shed 4 bases, and the junction held 15 bases outside the gene matches. CDR3 bases: TGTGCCAGCAGTCCTTTTCGGACAGGGGGCGCTTTTAGCTATGGCTACACCTTC. As protein: CASSPFRTGGAFSYGYTF. The full variable domain, rest sourced from reference TRBV2 and TRBJ1-2, is EPEVTQTPSHQVTQMGQEVILRCVPISNHLYFYWYRQILGQKVEFLVSFYNNEISEKSEIFDDQFSVERPDGSNFTLKIRSTKLEDSAMYFCASSPFRTGGAFSYGYTFGSGTRLTVV.

This clone came up a few times. The genes are TRBV4-3 and TRBJ2-7, with 10 bases that match TRBD2. CDR1 is LGHNA and CDR2 is YSLEER in the germline V gene. The CDR3 runs to 16 residues. The V gene end was trimmed by 0 bases and the J gene end by 2 bases; junction bases not matched to a gene: 4. CDR3 loop: CASSQDRTSGAYEQYF. The DNA of the CDR3 is TGCGCCAGCAGCCAAGACCGGACTAGCGGAGCCTACGAGCAGTACTTC.

In this sample, this clone turned up a few times. The chain recombines TRBV10-3 with TRBJ2-1, with 8 bases aligning to TRBD2. CDR3 size: 14 residues. The trim removed 3 bases at V and 7 bases at J, leaving 5 bases unmatched. CDR1 is ENHRY and CDR2 is SYGVKD in the germline V gene. CDR3 coding DNA: TGTGCCATCAGTGAAGAACGGGGGGGGAATGAGCAGTTCTTC. Translation: CAISEERGGNEQFF.

The rearrangement joins TRBV11-2 to TRBJ1-6, with D possibly TRBD1 on 6 matching bases. There are 13 residues in the CDR3. CDR1 and CDR2 (germline): SGHAT, FQNNGV. V dropped 11 bases and J dropped 4 bases, with 12 bases sitting between them. CDR3 sequence reads: CAAGARYNSPLHF. The CDR3 region has the DNA TGTGCCGCAGGGGCCCGGTATAATTCACCCCTCCACTTT.

This clone appeared a few times. The rearrangement links TRBV4-3 to TRBJ2-3; D gene ambiguous. This CDR3 spans 16 amino acids. Trimming shortened V by 0 bases and J by 0 bases, and 10 bases separated the two germline ends. Germline V CDR1 and CDR2: LGHNA, YSLEER. The CDR3 nucleotides read TGCGCCAGCAGCCAAGACGGCGGCGTTAGCACAGATACGCAGTATTTT. It codes for CASSQDGGVSTDTQYF.

CDR3 DNA sequence: TGCGCCAGCAGCTCCGGGACACAGAACACCGGGGAGCTGTTTTTT. This sequence encodes CASSSGTQNTGELFF. The chain links TRBV5-1 to TRBJ2-2; possible D gene TRBD1, 6 bases. The CDR3 spans 15 residues. With 3 bases removed from V and 1 base from J, the gap between germline ends came to 10 bases. The germline CDR1 and CDR2 sequences are SGHRS and YFSETQ.

The V and J genes are TRBV6-5 and TRBJ2-7; 11 bases fit TRBD2. With V trimmed by 6 bases and J by 6 bases, 10 bases remained unmatched. The CDR3 runs to 15 residues. Germline CDR1 and CDR2: MNHEY and SVGAGI. CDR3 protein: CASSKFGTSGTEQYF. CDR3 sequence (DNA): TGTGCCAGCAGCAAATTCGGGACTAGCGGTACCGAGCAGTACTTC.

This clone was seen once. The chain joins TRBV4-3 to TRBJ2-3; 8 bases fit TRBD2. Germline assignment: CDR1 LGHNA and CDR2 YSLEER. The CDR3 spans 15 residues. J was trimmed by 1 base and V by 0 bases; bases with no gene match: 0. CDR3 in DNA: TGCGCCAGCAGCCAAGATAGCGGGGGCACAGATACGCAGTATTTT. Translation gives CASSQDSGGTDTQYF.

The chain joins TRBV5-1 to TRBJ1-5; no clear D gene. V was cut by 0 bases and J by 5 bases, with 12 bases left in between. The CDR3 is 15 residues long. Germline CDR1 reads SGHRS; CDR2 reads YFSETQ. CDR3 sequence: CASSLDGQVHQPQHF. As DNA, the CDR3 is TGCGCCAGCAGCTTGGATGGGCAAGTTCATCAGCCCCAGCATTTT.

The chain is built from TRBV5-4 and TRBJ2-1, with TRBD2 matching 7 bases. Looked up from germline, CDR1 is SGHNT and CDR2 is YYREEE (reference sequence). V trimming: 3 bases; J trimming: 1 base; junction bases outside the gene matches: 4. This CDR3 is built from 15 residues. Written as DNA, the CDR3 is TGTGCCAGCAGCTCAAGCGGGGATTCCTACAATGAGCAGTTCTTC. Amino acid sequence: CASSSSGDSYNEQFF.